This TCR beta chain was found in a study of T cells in Graves' hyperthyroidism and ophthalmopathy. Using RNA transcripts as the source, TCR beta CDR3 regions were amplified. HTBI primers were used for first-round RT-PCR of the TCR CDR3. In TCRdb, the multiplex PCR reads were re-called with MiXCR into one record per CDR3 protein. The sample includes 600,000 to 750,000 distinct CDR3 sequences, 17% of them seen just once. The study's findings and limits: Among thyroid clonotypes expanded above 0.001, most also appeared in blood.

This clonotype showed up many times. The antigen remains unidentified. This CDR3 spans 13 amino acids. Germline CDR1 and CDR2: SNHLY and FYNNEI. Trimming removed 7 bases from V and 4 bases from J, with 13 bases in between. Reasons for excluding patients were uncontrolled infection, other autoimmune disease, pregnancy or lactation. Every diagnosis used clinical symptoms, serum thyroxine and TRAb, thyroid ultrasound and orbital computed tomography. The clonotype comes from a man aged 45-60 years with Graves' hyperthyroidism. Sequencing used blood. This chain links TRBV2 with TRBJ2-5; either TRBD1 or TRBD2 may fit D (6 bases each). CDR3 DNA sequence: TGTGCCAGCAATGGGGGGCGCGGAGAGACCCAGTACTTC. It encodes CASNGGRGETQYF.